Presented here are 7 T cell receptor beta chains from one specimen sequenced in a study of shared clonotypes between healthy human individuals. Here immunoSEQ multiplex PCR was the method, and the copy in TCRdb shows in-frame clones only, minus some. This sample has roughly 2.2 million clones, with roughly 92% found just once. Sequencing was carried out using naive CD4+ T cells from PBMCs. Subset described: CD45RA+ positively selected. The receptors originated from a man aged 18 to 29 in good health. Some clones in this sample may be carry-over from other donors' samples.

The chain carries TRBV6-5 and TRBJ1-3; possibly TRBD1 for D (5 bases). Trimming left V 6 bases short and J 1 base short, with 13 bases between. In germline, CDR1 is MNHEY, CDR2 SVGAGI. The CDR3 contains 15 residues. The CDR3 DNA reads as TGTGCCAGCAGCCGGGACCTGGGTTCTGGAAACACCATATATTTT. Its translation: CASSRDLGSGNTIYF.

V gene TRBV7-2 combines with J gene TRBJ2-5; possible D gene TRBD2, 6 bases. The germline V gene encodes CDR1 SGHTA and CDR2 FQGNSA. CDR3 length: 14 amino acids. V lost 2 bases to trimming and J lost 2 bases, with 9 bases between them. The CDR3 spells CASSLIGSQETQYF. CDR3 DNA: TGTGCCAGCAGCTTAATCGGGAGTCAAGAGACCCAGTACTTC.

The rearrangement uses TRBV7-2 and TRBJ1-2; D gene unclear. The CDR3 spans 15 residues. Germline CDR1 reads SGHTA; CDR2 reads FQGNSA. V lost 2 bases to trimming and J lost 8 bases, with 18 bases between them. In nucleotides, the CDR3 is TGTGCCAGCAGCTTAAGTTTTTTGGCCCTCCTGGGCTACACCTTC. It is translated as CASSLSFLALLGYTF.

The J gene is TRBJ2-3, the V gene TRBV28; TRBD2 aligns across 7 bases. The CDR3 sequence is 11 residues long. Germline assignment: CDR1 MDHEN and CDR2 SYDVKM. After removal of 7 bases from V and 8 bases from J, the junction contained 3 bases not matched to a gene. The CDR3 DNA reads as TGTGCCAGCATACAGCGGGGTACGCAGTATTTT. It yields the protein CASIQRGTQYF.

The chain couples TRBV7-9 to TRBJ2-2; 9 bases match TRBD2. The CDR3 is 19 residues long. After removal of 5 bases from V and 5 bases from J, the junction contained 18 bases not matched to a gene. Germline V gives CDR1 SEHNR, CDR2 FQNEAQ (reference sequence). In DNA, the CDR3 is TGTGCCAGCAGCCCCCCATGGGGGCTAGCGGGAATCTGGACCGGGGAGCTGTTTTTT. Amino acids: CASSPPWGLAGIWTGELFF.

V usage is TRBV16 and J usage is TRBJ2-2; a weak D match, TRBD2 (7 bases). Per germline, CDR1 KGHSY and CDR2 FQNENV. This CDR3 is built from 17 residues. The V end was cut by 0 bases, the J end by 3 bases, with 14 bases between. The CDR3 region is CASSQSGGAPDTGELFF. CDR3 DNA: TGTGCCAGCAGCCAATCAGGGGGGGCGCCGGACACCGGGGAGCTGTTTTTT.

In its sample, this clone was seen once. The chain is built from TRBV29-1 and TRBJ2-3, with 13 positions matching TRBD2. Germline V gene lookup returns CDR1 SQVTM and CDR2 ANQGSEA. The ends lost 0 bases at V and 3 bases at J; junction bases unmatched: 6. CDR3 size: 17 residues. CDR3 sequence (DNA): TGCAGCGTTGAAGATCCCCGACTAGCGGGAGGTACAGATACGCAGTATTTT. Amino acids: CSVEDPRLAGGTDTQYF.